A selection of T cell receptor beta chains follows, all from one sample in a study of T cells in Graves' hyperthyroidism and ophthalmopathy. TCRdb redid the calling of the multiplex PCR reads with MiXCR, one entry per CDR3 protein. The table includes roughly 700,000 distinct CDR3 sequences, less than 15% detected once. The sample comprised blood. These receptor sequences come from a woman younger than 35 with Graves' hyperthyroidism. Each CDR3 is given with its conserved first and last residue. Each record gives: D gene, V gene, J gene, clone size, CDR3 protein, CDR3 DNA. A D gene is named only where the DNA matches it firmly. Rows may omit the clone size; those that give it use once, few, many or a size class.

>NA|TRBV2|TRBJ2-1|NA
CASSVPPASSYNEQFF
TGTGCCAGCAGTGTCCCTCCGGCTAGCTCCTACAATGAGCAGTTCTTC
>NA|TRBV2|TRBJ2-4|many
CASKEGLLVKNIQYF
TGTGCCAGCAAGGAGGGGCTCCTGGTCAAAAACATTCAGTACTTC
>NA|TRBV29-1|TRBJ2-1|many
CSVPVGLSYNEQFF
TGCAGCGTGCCCGTGGGACTCTCCTACAATGAGCAGTTCTTC
>TRBD1|TRBV6-1|TRBJ2-3|many
CASSFTGGVGTDTQYF
TGTGCCAGCAGTTTCACAGGGGGCGTTGGCACAGATACGCAGTATTTT
>NA|TRBV6-2/TRBV6-3|TRBJ2-1|many
CASSYSFLFAGTGGGYNEQFF
TGTGCCAGCAGTTACTCGTTTCTCTTTGCGGGAACCGGAGGGGGATACAATGAGCAGTTCTTC
>NA|TRBV7-2|TRBJ2-5|many
CASSLGNLQETQYF
TGTGCCAGCAGCTTAGGGAACCTCCAAGAGACCCAGTACTTC
>TRBD1|TRBV15|TRBJ2-3|NA
CATSKTGGEGTDTQYF
TGTGCCACCAGCAAGACAGGGGGCGAAGGTACAGATACGCAGTATTTT
>NA|TRBV12-5|TRBJ2-1|NA
CASGRGYSSYNEQFF
TGTGCTAGTGGCCGGGGCTATTCCTCCTACAATGAGCAGTTCTTC
>NA|TRBV29-1|TRBJ2-7|many
CSVGYEGGEQYF
TGCAGCGTCGGGTACGAGGGAGGCGAGCAGTACTTC
>NA|TRBV6-1|TRBJ2-1|few
CASSSGGISYNEQFF
TGTGCCAGCAGTTCTGGCGGGATCTCCTACAATGAGCAGTTCTTC
>NA|TRBV28|TRBJ2-4|many
CASSLDLGDTIQYF
TGTGCCAGCAGTTTAGACCTAGGGGACACCATTCAGTACTTC
>NA|TRBV20-1|TRBJ2-5|many
CSARRSRSETQYF
TGCAGTGCTAGACGCAGTAGATCTGAGACCCAGTACTTC
>TRBD1|TRBV5-1|TRBJ1-1|many
CASSVNRGRDTEAFF
TGCGCCAGCAGCGTAAACAGGGGAAGGGACACTGAAGCTTTCTTT
>NA|TRBV19|TRBJ1-1|few
CASSMVYRAEAFF
TGTGCCAGTAGTATGGTATACAGGGCTGAAGCTTTCTTT